These 27 T cell receptor beta chains were all obtained from the same sample, sequenced in a study of blood T cell repertoires in COVID-19. The data were produced by immunoSEQ multiplex PCR, yet TCRdb's version contains in-frame clones alone and is incomplete. The sample has 210,000 or so clones, approximately 85% seen once. The sample taken for sequencing was peripheral blood. Receptor source: a man aged 50-60 years with COVID-19, enrolled during active disease.

This rearrangement joins TRBV30 to TRBJ2-7; 12 bases map to TRBD1. The CDR3 runs 13 residues. CDR1 is GTSNPN and CDR2 is SVGIG in the germline V gene (reference sequence). Unmatched junction bases numbered 3, after V lost 5 bases and J lost 4 bases. This CDR3 reads CAWGTGGGYEQYF. The CDR3, as DNA: TGTGCCTGGGGGACAGGGGGCGGTTACGAGCAGTACTTC.

Remarks on this clone: The sample carries other DNA sequences with the same CDR3. The V and J genes are TRBV4-1 and TRBJ2-7; D remains ambiguous. Germline lookup yields CDR1 MGHRA and CDR2 YSYEKL. The CDR3 totals 14 residues. The germline V and J ends were trimmed by 1 base and 1 base, with 8 bases remaining between them. The chain's CDR3 is CASSQGLASYEQYF. CDR3 in DNA: TGCGCCAGCAGCCAAGGACTGGCTTCCTACGAGCAGTACTTC.

This clone was detected only once. This CDR3 is CSVLQSGQGGYGYTF. CDR3 DNA sequence: TGCAGCGTCCTTCAAAGTGGACAGGGTGGCTATGGCTACACCTTC. The chain couples TRBV29-1 to TRBJ1-2; 8 positions agree with TRBD1. In germline, CDR1 is SQVTM, CDR2 ANQGSEA. The CDR3 extends over 15 amino acids. V dropped 6 bases and J dropped 4; count of bases not matched to a gene: 13.

The chain is built from TRBV15 and TRBJ2-4, with 7 bases that match TRBD2. The CDR3 contains 14 residues. The trim removed 2 bases at V and 7 bases at J, leaving 5 bases unmatched. CDR1 is LNHNV, CDR2 YYDKDF, per germline (reference sequence). The CDR3 here is CATSRRDYWNIQYF. As DNA, the CDR3 is TGTGCCACCAGCAGAAGGGACTATTGGAACATTCAGTACTTC.

The rearrangement joins TRBV7-6 to TRBJ2-7, with 9 bases fitting TRBD1. Trimming removed 0 bases from V and 3 bases from J; junction bases left unmatched: 6. This CDR3 comprises 16 residues. Germline V CDR1 and CDR2: SGHVS, FNYEAQ. CDR3 sequence (DNA): TGTGCCAGCAGCTTAGCGACGGGACAGGGTTACTACGAGCAGTACTTC. Its translation: CASSLATGQGYYEQYF.

The V and J genes are TRBV30 and TRBJ1-6; 7 positions match TRBD1. V gave up 7 bases and J gave up 8 bases; unmatched junction bases: 14. Germline V gene data show CDR1 as GTSNPN and CDR2 as SVGIG (reference sequence). CDR3 size: 15 residues. The CDR3: CAYRQKQGFDSPLHF. The CDR3 DNA reads TGTGCCTACCGCCAAAAACAGGGGTTTGATTCACCCCTCCACTTT.

This clone was counted a single time. This chain uses TRBV27 with TRBJ1-4; no definite D call. V was pared by 6 bases and J by 4 bases, with 12 bases between. The germline V gene has CDR1 MNHEY and CDR2 SMNVEV (reference sequence). The CDR3 spans 14 residues. As DNA, the CDR3 is TGTGCCAGCAGCCCCCGGGTCAATAATGAAAAACTGTTTTTT. Translation gives CASSPRVNNEKLFF.

The chain joins TRBV7-9 to TRBJ2-5; no reliable D call. This CDR3 region has 14 residues. The germline gives CDR1 SEHNR, CDR2 FQNEAQ (reference sequence). V dropped 0 bases and J dropped 2 bases, with 7 bases sitting between them. CDR3 in amino acids: CASSLASGQETQYF. The CDR3 coding sequence is TGTGCCAGCAGCTTAGCTTCCGGGCAAGAGACCCAGTACTTC.

The chain couples TRBV3-1 (or the pseudogene TRBV3-2) to TRBJ2-7, with D unclear. V was trimmed by 1 base and J by 3 bases, leaving 7 bases between them. Germline V gene sequence: CDR1 LGHDT, CDR2 YNNKEL (reference sequence). The CDR3 totals 13 residues. CDR3 protein: CASSQGGRYEQYF. As DNA, the CDR3 is TGTGCCAGCAGCCAAGGCGGCCGCTACGAGCAGTACTTC.

The chain links TRBV27 to TRBJ1-6; TRBD1 matches at 8 bases. After removal of 5 bases from V and 9 bases from J, the junction contained 9 bases not matched to a gene. The CDR3 runs to 15 residues. The germline V gene encodes CDR1 MNHEY and CDR2 SMNVEV (reference sequence). The CDR3 bases are TGTGCCAGCAGTATCAGACAGGGGTTGATTTCACCCCTCCACTTT. Its protein is CASSIRQGLISPLHF.

This clone was counted a few times. V is TRBV19 and J is TRBJ1-2, with D possibly being TRBD1 (5 bases). Trimming removed 5 bases from V and 2 bases from J, with 15 bases in between. Germline V lookup: CDR1 LNHDA, CDR2 SQIVND (reference sequence). The CDR3 sequence is 15 residues long. For the CDR3, the DNA is TGTGCCAGTAGTCCTTGGGGCAGCGCAAACTATGGCTACACCTTC. Translated: CASSPWGSANYGYTF.

The CDR3 sequence is CASSQDLGAGVLMEQYF. CDR3 bases: TGCGCCAGCAGCCAAGATTTAGGGGCGGGGGTCCTCATGGAGCAGTACTTC. The chain joins TRBV4-1 to TRBJ2-7, with 7 bases that match TRBD2. The ends lost 0 bases at V and 7 bases at J; junction bases unmatched: 15. Germline V gives CDR1 MGHRA, CDR2 YSYEKL. The CDR3 has 17 amino acids.

In nucleotides, the CDR3 is TGTGCCAGCCAGGGAGGGAACCAAGAGACCCAGTACTTC. Amino acid sequence: CASQGGNQETQYF. This sequence joins TRBV2 and TRBJ2-5; TRBD2 aligns across 7 bases. V gave up 8 bases and J gave up 0 bases; unmatched junction bases: 3. Germline V gives CDR1 SNHLY, CDR2 FYNNEI. The CDR3 sequence is 13 residues long. Full variable domain (outside the CDR3, taken from reference TRBV2 and TRBJ2-5): EPEVTQTPSHQVTQMGQEVILRCVPISNHLYFYWYRQILGQKVEFLVSFYNNEISEKSEIFDDQFSVERPDGSNFTLKIRSTKLEDSAMYFCASQGGNQETQYFGPGTRLLVL.

The V call is TRBV19, the J call TRBJ1-6; D is perhaps TRBD1 (6 bases). Germline CDR1 LNHDA, CDR2 SQIVND (reference sequence). V lost 2 bases and J lost 6, with 11 bases in between. This CDR3 comprises 15 residues. CDR3 DNA sequence: TGTGCCAGTAGTATACCCTGGACAGCTAATTCACCCCTCCACTTT. This translates into CASSIPWTANSPLHF.

CDR3 in amino acids: CATSKDGGEVQPQHF. DNA for the CDR3: TGTGCCACCAGCAAGGACGGGGGAGAAGTTCAGCCCCAGCATTTT. This chain joins TRBV15 and TRBJ1-5; D perhaps matches TRBD1 (5 bases). Germline V gene sequence: CDR1 LNHNV, CDR2 YYDKDF (reference sequence). Trimming left V 4 bases short and J 6 bases short, with 16 bases between. The CDR3 totals 15 residues.

This clone was seen only a few times. The rearrangement uses TRBV11-2 and TRBJ2-2; D call uncertain. The CDR3 length is 12 residues. Trimming cost V 5 bases and J 7 bases, with 8 bases left between them. Germline V gives CDR1 SGHAT, CDR2 FQNNGV. Here the CDR3 reads CASSPLNGELFF. The DNA of the CDR3 is TGTGCCAGCAGCCCCTTAAACGGGGAGCTGTTTTTT.

In its sample, this clone was seen a few times. The chain is built from TRBV7-6 and TRBJ1-6; TRBD1 agrees at 8 bases. CDR1 and CDR2 from the germline V gene are SGHVS and FNYEAQ. CDR3 size: 17 residues. Unmatched junction bases numbered 7, after V lost 0 bases and J lost 6 bases. The CDR3 bases are TGTGCCAGCAGCTTAGCGCGGGCAGGGGGCTTTAATTCACCCCTCCACTTT. Translating it yields CASSLARAGGFNSPLHF. The full variable domain, with the rest looked up from reference TRBV7-6 and TRBJ1-6, is GAGVSQSPRYKVTKRGQDVALRCDPISGHVSLYWYRQALGQGPEFLTYFNYEAQQDKSGLPNDRFSAERPEGSISTLTIQRTEQRDSAMYRCASSLARAGGFNSPLHFGNGTRLTVT.

The CDR3: CASSTLTDATNEKLFF. DNA for the CDR3: TGCGCCAGCAGCACCTTAACAGACGCAACTAATGAAAAACTGTTTTTT. V is TRBV5-1 and J is TRBJ1-4; D gene unclear. The V gene's germline CDR1 is SGHRS and CDR2 YFSETQ. V was trimmed by 4 bases and J by 0 bases, leaving 13 bases between them. The CDR3 is 16 residues long.

The genes are TRBV4-1 and TRBJ2-6; possibly TRBD1 for D (5 bases). Trimming cost V 0 bases and J 0 bases, with 15 bases left between them. Per germline, CDR1 MGHRA and CDR2 YSYEKL. This CDR3 is 19 amino acids long. The CDR3 here is CASSQEQKGESSGANVLTF. CDR3 nucleotide sequence: TGCGCCAGCAGCCAAGAACAAAAAGGGGAAAGCTCTGGGGCCAACGTCCTGACTTTC.

The genes are TRBV10-2 and TRBJ2-5, with D possibly matching TRBD2 (6 bases). V gave up 6 bases and J gave up 0 bases, with 17 bases separating them. Germline assignment: CDR1 WSHSY and CDR2 SAAADI. The CDR3 sequence is 16 residues long. This CDR3 reads CASRGGLRGYQETQYF. Written as DNA, the CDR3 is TGCGCCAGCAGGGGGGGACTGCGAGGGTACCAAGAGACCCAGTACTTC.

The chain uses TRBV3-1 (or the pseudogene TRBV3-2) and TRBJ2-7; D might be TRBD1 (5 bases). CDR3 length: 13 amino acids. The V and J ends lost 4 bases and 2 bases respectively, with 9 bases between them. Looked up from germline, CDR1 is LGHDT and CDR2 is YNNKEL (reference sequence). CDR3 amino acids: CASSRTDTYEQYF. The CDR3 DNA sequence: TGTGCCAGCAGCCGGACGGACACCTACGAGCAGTACTTC.

This clone has a single count. The V gene is TRBV7-9, the J gene TRBJ2-5; D might be TRBD1 (6 bases). V lost 1 base, J lost 5 bases, and 11 bases lay in between. Germline V gene lookup returns CDR1 SEHNR and CDR2 FQNEAQ (reference sequence). The CDR3 contains 14 residues. CDR3 loop: CASSLGGGGETQYF. The DNA of the CDR3 is TGTGCCAGCAGCTTAGGTGGGGGCGGTGAGACCCAGTACTTC.

The rearrangement uses TRBV9 and TRBJ1-6, with 12 bases identical to TRBD1. V shed 4 bases and J 4 bases; nucleotides not matched to a gene: 6. Germline CDR1 is SGDLS and CDR2 is YYNGEE. This CDR3 has 17 amino acids. CDR3 residues: CASSTGTGGLYNSPLHF. DNA for the CDR3: TGTGCCAGCAGCACAGGGACAGGGGGCCTTTATAATTCACCCCTCCACTTT.

Only a few counts were recorded for this clone. This chain connects TRBV24-1 to TRBJ1-5, with TRBD1 matching over 8 bases. This CDR3 has 14 amino acids. Germline lookup yields CDR1 KGHDR and CDR2 SFDVKD. Trimming at V came to 5 bases and at J to 6 bases, leaving 5 bases not matched to a gene. The CDR3 DNA is TGTGCCACCAGTGTACAGGGGGTATTTCAGCCCCAGCATTTT. This codes for CATSVQGVFQPQHF.

This CDR3 is CASSRGQGAGETQYF. The CDR3 DNA reads as TGTGCCAGCAGCCGTGGGCAGGGGGCAGGGGAGACCCAGTACTTC. This chain joins TRBV11-3 and TRBJ2-5; 8 bases align to TRBD1. This CDR3 region has 15 residues. The J segment lost 5 bases and the V segment lost 5 bases, leaving 10 bases of the junction unmatched. From germline, CDR1 is SGHNT and CDR2 YENEEA.

The V call is TRBV20-1, the J call TRBJ2-7; 9 nucleotides agree with TRBD2. After removal of 3 bases from V and 6 bases from J, the junction contained 6 bases not matched to a gene. Looked up from germline, CDR1 is DFQATT and CDR2 is SNEGSKA (reference sequence). The CDR3 runs to 13 residues. This chain's CDR3 is CSASRRGGGEQYF. The CDR3 DNA is TGCAGTGCTAGTCGGCGGGGGGGAGGCGAGCAGTACTTC.

The rearrangement joins TRBV19 to TRBJ2-3; tentative D call: TRBD2 (6 bases). CDR3 length equals 15 residues. Germline-derived CDR1 and CDR2 are LNHDA and SQIVND (reference sequence). V gave up 3 bases and J gave up 3 bases, with 13 bases separating them. CDR3 region: CASSIYRGTTDTQYF. CDR3 nucleotides: TGTGCCAGTAGTATTTATCGGGGGACTACAGATACGCAGTATTTT.